This T cell receptor (beta chain) came from a study of T cells after yellow fever vaccination. Whole-study results and caveats: Clonotypes shared by both compartments, CD4 and CD8, made up a small share.

This clonotype was seen a few times. The antigen remains unidentified. Production of TCR cDNA was by 5'RACE template switching, which also added a universal primer site and UMIs. TCRdb ran MiXCR on the 5' RACE reads and lists one entry per CDR3 protein. The table includes roughly 330,000 distinct CDR3 sequences, approximately 7% detected once. Sequences were derived from PBMCs, sampled approximately 47 days after the first yellow fever vaccination. The receptor's source is a man aged 18 to 29 who received the YFV17D yellow fever vaccine.

Here the CDR3 DNA reads TGCAGTGCCCAGGACAGGGAAAAACTGTTTTTT. It yields the protein CSAQDREKLFF. The chain carries TRBV20-1 and TRBJ1-4, with 7 positions matching TRBD1. The CDR3 loop spans 11 amino acids. The trim removed 6 bases at V and 8 bases at J, leaving 3 bases unmatched. Per germline, CDR1 DFQATT and CDR2 SNEGSKA (reference sequence).